The TCR beta chain under discussion was sequenced for a study of T cell responses to AZD1222 COVID-19 vaccine. General study points: Reportedly, close to half of spike-specific TCRs are directed against unmutated variant regions.

Profiling relied on immunoSEQ multiplex PCR, and the TCRdb table lists in-frame clones only, not all of them. Of roughly 100,000 clones detected, more than 75% appear once; the ten largest clones hold 3.3%. Germline values: CDR1 SGHAT, CDR2 FQNNGV. The V and J ends lost 3 bases and 2 bases respectively, with 14 bases between them. This CDR3 has 15 amino acids. On this clone: Its antigen is as yet unknown.

The input for sequencing was peripheral blood, taken 28 days after the second dose of the MenACWY control vaccine. J is TRBJ2-7 and V is TRBV11-2, with D possibly TRBD1 on 5 matching bases. The clonotype comes from an adult who received the MenACWY meningococcal vaccine as a control. Here the CDR3 reads CASSFGPVGAYEQYF. The CDR3 nucleotides are TGTGCCAGCAGCTTTGGGCCGGTAGGGGCCTACGAGCAGTACTTC.